These T cell receptor beta chains were read from a single sample in a study of early stage breast cancer tumors. TCRdb's table, derived via immunoSEQ multiplex PCR, lists solely in-frame clones and lacks some. The sample yields 45,000 to 60,000 clones, around 90% seen once. What was sequenced was blood. The receptors come from a person aged 70 to 85 with breast cancer. CDR3s include the opening cysteine and the closing phenylalanine or tryptophan. The D gene is left open where the match is weak. The listing skips clone size in some rows; elsewhere it reads once, few, many or a size class.

j_gene: TRBJ1-6; abundance: .; v_gene: TRBV9; d_gene: .; CDR3nt: TGTGCCAGCAGCACCGGGACTAGGAATTCACCCCTCCACTTT; CDR3aa: CASSTGTRNSPLHF
j_gene: TRBJ1-5; abundance: few; v_gene: TRBV28; d_gene: .; CDR3nt: TGTGCCAGCAGTTTGTTTTGGCGGGGCACTCAGCCCCAGCATTTT; CDR3aa: CASSLFWRGTQPQHF
j_gene: TRBJ2-5; abundance: .; v_gene: TRBV7-7; d_gene: TRBD2; CDR3nt: TGTGCCAGCAGCTTAGGAGGAGCGGGGGGGCCCCAAGAGACCCAGTACTTC; CDR3aa: CASSLGGAGGPQETQYF
j_gene: TRBJ2-3; abundance: .; v_gene: TRBV25-1; d_gene: TRBD2; CDR3nt: TGTGCCAGCAGTGAACCCAGCGGGGGCACAGATACGCAGTATTTT; CDR3aa: CASSEPSGGTDTQYF
j_gene: TRBJ1-2; abundance: once; v_gene: TRBV5-5; d_gene: .; CDR3nt: TGTGCCAGCAGCTTGATACTGGGGACATCTAACTATGGCTACACCTTC; CDR3aa: CASSLILGTSNYGYTF
j_gene: TRBJ2-5; abundance: few; v_gene: TRBV10-3; d_gene: .; CDR3nt: TGTGCCATCAGTGAGTCGAGCACCGGTGGGACCCAGTACTTC; CDR3aa: CAISESSTGGTQYF
j_gene: TRBJ2-1; abundance: .; v_gene: TRBV4-3; d_gene: .; CDR3nt: TGCGCCAGCAGCCAATCGAGGGGTGCGGGAGAGCAGTTCTTC; CDR3aa: CASSQSRGAGEQFF
j_gene: TRBJ1-2; abundance: .; v_gene: TRBV19; d_gene: TRBD1; CDR3nt: TGTGCCAGTAGTAAACAGGGGCGAGGCTACACCTTC; CDR3aa: CASSKQGRGYTF
j_gene: TRBJ1-1; abundance: few; v_gene: TRBV30; d_gene: TRBD1; CDR3nt: TGTGCCTGGAGTTCAGGGACAGGGGGCGCTTGGAACACTGAAGCTTTCTTT; CDR3aa: CAWSSGTGGAWNTEAFF
j_gene: TRBJ2-7; abundance: .; v_gene: TRBV28; d_gene: TRBD1; CDR3nt: TGTGCCAGCAGTCTCCGGGACAGAGAGGAGCAGTACTTC; CDR3aa: CASSLRDREEQYF
j_gene: TRBJ1-5; abundance: .; v_gene: TRBV5-1; d_gene: .; CDR3nt: TGCGCCAGCAGCTTGGAACAGGGAACGCCCCAGCATTTT; CDR3aa: CASSLEQGTPQHF
j_gene: TRBJ2-3; abundance: .; v_gene: TRBV27; d_gene: TRBD1; CDR3nt: TGTGCCAGCAGGTCGACAGGGGGTAATTCGCAGTATTTT; CDR3aa: CASRSTGGNSQYF
j_gene: TRBJ1-1; abundance: .; v_gene: TRBV19; d_gene: .; CDR3nt: TGTGCCAGTAGATGGCAAAACAGGGAAACTGAAGCTTTCTTT; CDR3aa: CASRWQNRETEAFF
j_gene: TRBJ2-1; abundance: .; v_gene: TRBV6-1; d_gene: TRBD2; CDR3nt: TGTGCCAGCAGGCTAGCGGGGACTAGTAACAATGAGCAGTTCTTC; CDR3aa: CASRLAGTSNNEQFF
j_gene: TRBJ1-3; abundance: .; v_gene: TRBV6-5; d_gene: .; CDR3nt: TGTGCCAGCGGTATCTACAGGAGCTCTGGAAACACCATATATTTT; CDR3aa: CASGIYRSSGNTIYF
j_gene: TRBJ1-6; abundance: .; v_gene: TRBV4-3; d_gene: .; CDR3nt: TGCGCCAGCAGCCAAGCCGGACAGCGAAGCTCCTATAATTCACCCCTCCACTTT; CDR3aa: CASSQAGQRSSYNSPLHF
j_gene: TRBJ1-1; abundance: .; v_gene: TRBV9; d_gene: .; CDR3nt: TGTGCCAGCAGCGGGGTGGAGGGGAGGTTCACTGAAGCTTTCTTT; CDR3aa: CASSGVEGRFTEAFF
j_gene: TRBJ1-6; abundance: .; v_gene: TRBV10-2; d_gene: TRBD1; CDR3nt: TGCGCCAGCAGAGATCGGGGACAGATAAATTCACCCCTCCACTTT; CDR3aa: CASRDRGQINSPLHF
j_gene: TRBJ1-2; abundance: .; v_gene: TRBV7-2; d_gene: TRBD1; CDR3nt: TGTGCCAGCAGCTCCCGGGACAGAGTCTATGGCTACACCTTC; CDR3aa: CASSSRDRVYGYTF
j_gene: TRBJ1-3; abundance: .; v_gene: TRBV6-6; d_gene: .; CDR3nt: TGTGCCAGCAGTTACTCGAGTACAGGGTTAGGAAACACCATATATTTT; CDR3aa: CASSYSSTGLGNTIYF
j_gene: TRBJ2-3; abundance: .; v_gene: TRBV5-6; d_gene: TRBD1; CDR3nt: TGTGCCAGCAGCCGCCTGGCCCCAGGGGGCCAAGATACGCAGTATTTT; CDR3aa: CASSRLAPGGQDTQYF
j_gene: TRBJ2-7; abundance: .; v_gene: TRBV21-1; d_gene: .; CDR3nt: TGTGCCAGCAGCAAAGTAGGGGGCAGGGGGACCGGCAACGAGCAGTACTTC; CDR3aa: CASSKVGGRGTGNEQYF
j_gene: TRBJ1-5; abundance: .; v_gene: TRBV6-5; d_gene: TRBD1; CDR3nt: TGTGCCAGCAGTTATAAGAGAGGGGGCGATAATCAGCCCCAGCATTTT; CDR3aa: CASSYKRGGDNQPQHF
j_gene: TRBJ1-4; abundance: .; v_gene: TRBV29-1; d_gene: TRBD1; CDR3nt: TGCAGCGTTGATACAGGGGCCGGGAATGAAAAACTGTTTTTT; CDR3aa: CSVDTGAGNEKLFF
j_gene: TRBJ1-5; abundance: once; v_gene: TRBV30; d_gene: TRBD1; CDR3nt: TGTGCCTGGAGCCGGACAGGGAACAATCAGCCCCAGCATTTT; CDR3aa: CAWSRTGNNQPQHF
j_gene: TRBJ1-4; abundance: .; v_gene: TRBV5-4; d_gene: .; CDR3nt: TGTGCCAGCAGCCCAGGGTCAGCTAATGAAAAACTGTTTTTT; CDR3aa: CASSPGSANEKLFF
j_gene: TRBJ2-1; abundance: .; v_gene: TRBV5-1; d_gene: TRBD2; CDR3nt: TGCGCCAGCAGCTTGCTCGGACTAGCGGGTATAAATGAGCAGTTCTTC; CDR3aa: CASSLLGLAGINEQFF
j_gene: TRBJ2-3; abundance: .; v_gene: TRBV11-2; d_gene: .; CDR3nt: TGTGCCAGCAGCGTTAGATCCACAGATACGCAGTATTTT; CDR3aa: CASSVRSTDTQYF
j_gene: TRBJ1-4; abundance: .; v_gene: TRBV6-6; d_gene: .; CDR3nt: TGTGCCAGCACCCCCAGGTCGGCAGCCGTGAATGAAAAACTGTTTTTT; CDR3aa: CASTPRSAAVNEKLFF
j_gene: TRBJ2-6; abundance: .; v_gene: TRBV5-5; d_gene: .; CDR3nt: TGTGCCAGCAGCGACCTGAGACTCCGTACTGGGGCCAACGTCCTGACTTTC; CDR3aa: CASSDLRLRTGANVLTF
j_gene: TRBJ2-2; abundance: .; v_gene: TRBV5-4; d_gene: .; CDR3nt: TGTGCCAGCAGCTCCGGCACGAGAACAGGGCCGTCGGAGCTGTTTTTT; CDR3aa: CASSSGTRTGPSELFF
j_gene: TRBJ1-2; abundance: .; v_gene: TRBV7-9; d_gene: .; CDR3nt: TGTGCCAGCAGCTTTAGGGGACTATCGGGCTATGGCTACACCTTC; CDR3aa: CASSFRGLSGYGYTF
j_gene: TRBJ1-1; abundance: .; v_gene: TRBV5-1; d_gene: TRBD1; CDR3nt: TGCGCCAGCAGCGTGGGACAGGGTTACACTGAAGCTTTCTTT; CDR3aa: CASSVGQGYTEAFF
j_gene: TRBJ1-1; abundance: .; v_gene: TRBV6-5; d_gene: .; CDR3nt: TGTGCCAGCAGTTACTCGGGTTCAGGGGACACTGAAGCTTTCTTT; CDR3aa: CASSYSGSGDTEAFF
j_gene: TRBJ1-4; abundance: .; v_gene: TRBV7-9; d_gene: TRBD1; CDR3nt: TGTGCCAGCAGCGAACAGGGGAAAGAAAAACTGTTTTTT; CDR3aa: CASSEQGKEKLFF
j_gene: TRBJ1-2; abundance: .; v_gene: TRBV19; d_gene: .; CDR3nt: TGTGCCAGTAGTAAGGGGACAAATTCTAACTATGGCTACACCTTC; CDR3aa: CASSKGTNSNYGYTF
j_gene: TRBJ1-4; abundance: .; v_gene: TRBV29-1; d_gene: .; CDR3nt: TGCAGCGGCGCAGGGAACGAAAAACTGTTTTTT; CDR3aa: CSGAGNEKLFF
j_gene: TRBJ1-2; abundance: .; v_gene: TRBV7-2; d_gene: .; CDR3nt: TGTGCCAGCAGCTTAAACTTGCGCGGGTCTGGCTACACCTTC; CDR3aa: CASSLNLRGSGYTF
j_gene: TRBJ2-7; abundance: .; v_gene: TRBV5-4; d_gene: TRBD2; CDR3nt: TGTGCCAGCAGCCGAGACGGGACTATCCGCGAGCAGTACTTC; CDR3aa: CASSRDGTIREQYF
j_gene: TRBJ2-7; abundance: once; v_gene: TRBV7-2; d_gene: .; CDR3nt: TGTGCCAGCAGCTTAGGACAGGCTAGCTCCTACGAGCAGTACTTC; CDR3aa: CASSLGQASSYEQYF
j_gene: TRBJ1-6; abundance: once; v_gene: TRBV7-3; d_gene: TRBD1; CDR3nt: TGTGCCAGCAGTGCCTCAACAGGGGGAAAGTCACCCCTCCACTTT; CDR3aa: CASSASTGGKSPLHF
j_gene: TRBJ1-1; abundance: .; v_gene: TRBV11-2; d_gene: .; CDR3nt: TGTGCCAGCAGCTGGTTTAGTACGTCTGAAGCTTTCTTT; CDR3aa: CASSWFSTSEAFF
j_gene: TRBJ2-1; abundance: .; v_gene: TRBV7-2; d_gene: TRBD2; CDR3nt: TGTGCCAGCAGCTTAGATAGCGGGTCCTACAATGAGCAGTTCTTC; CDR3aa: CASSLDSGSYNEQFF
j_gene: TRBJ2-1; abundance: once; v_gene: TRBV5-1; d_gene: TRBD2; CDR3nt: TGCGCCAGCAGCCAGACTAGCGGGAGTGTCAATGAGCAGTTCTTC; CDR3aa: CASSQTSGSVNEQFF
j_gene: TRBJ2-1; abundance: .; v_gene: TRBV28; d_gene: TRBD2; CDR3nt: TGTGCCAGCAGTTCCATGAGCGGGAGGGCCAGATGGGCCCAGTTCTTC; CDR3aa: CASSSMSGRARWAQFF
j_gene: TRBJ2-7; abundance: .; v_gene: TRBV4-1; d_gene: TRBD2; CDR3nt: TGCGCCAGCAGCCAAACGGCCCTACTAGCGGGAGGACAGTACTTC; CDR3aa: CASSQTALLAGGQYF
j_gene: TRBJ2-1; abundance: once; v_gene: TRBV5-1; d_gene: TRBD1; CDR3nt: TGCGCCAGCAGCCCGCCGGGACAGGGGTACAATGAGCAGTTCTTC; CDR3aa: CASSPPGQGYNEQFF
j_gene: TRBJ1-4; abundance: few; v_gene: TRBV10-3; d_gene: .; CDR3nt: TGTGCCATCAGTCAGGGTCCTCCGGTTTGGGAAAAACTGTTTTTT; CDR3aa: CAISQGPPVWEKLFF
j_gene: TRBJ1-2; abundance: once; v_gene: TRBV5-5; d_gene: .; CDR3nt: TGTGCCAGCAGCTCGACGGCTACGGGAGCTAACTATGGCTACACCTTC; CDR3aa: CASSSTATGANYGYTF
j_gene: TRBJ2-3; abundance: .; v_gene: TRBV5-6; d_gene: .; CDR3nt: TGTGCCAGCAGCTTGCGGGGGTTCACAGATACGCAGTATTTT; CDR3aa: CASSLRGFTDTQYF
j_gene: TRBJ1-2; abundance: .; v_gene: TRBV7-2; d_gene: .; CDR3nt: TGTGCCAGCAGCTTATCCGGGCAGGGTGGGTATCGCGGCTACACCTTC; CDR3aa: CASSLSGQGGYRGYTF
j_gene: TRBJ2-7; abundance: .; v_gene: TRBV30; d_gene: .; CDR3nt: TGTGCCTGGTCAATCGGGACAAGATACTACGAGCAGTACTTC; CDR3aa: CAWSIGTRYYEQYF
j_gene: TRBJ1-4; abundance: .; v_gene: TRBV7-2; d_gene: TRBD1; CDR3nt: TGTGCCAGCAGCCAGCGGACAGGGCGTAATGAAAAACTGTTTTTT; CDR3aa: CASSQRTGRNEKLFF